Below, 24 T cell receptor beta chains from the same sample are listed, as sequenced in a study of blood T cell repertoires in COVID-19. Some clones are missing from TCRdb's copy, which holds only in-frame ones; the method was immunoSEQ multiplex PCR. The sample has 65,000 to 90,000 clones; approximately 85% are singletons. The sample comprised peripheral blood. These receptor sequences come from a man aged 50 to 59 with active COVID-19.

The chain joins TRBV4-2 to TRBJ1-2; 9 bases are a match to TRBD1. V shed 1 base and J 5 bases; nucleotides not matched to a gene: 5. CDR1 and CDR2 from the germline V gene are LGHNA and YNFKEQ. The CDR3 is 15 amino acids. CDR3 residues: CASSQVQGARYGYTF. The CDR3 bases are TGTGCCAGCAGCCAAGTACAGGGGGCGCGGTATGGCTACACCTTC.

This clone was counted at least ten times. The CDR3 nucleotides are TGTGCCAGCAGGAGGGGACAGGATCCGGGTATGCCCCTCCACTTT. Its protein product is CASRRGQDPGMPLHF. J is TRBJ1-6 and V is TRBV6-5; 8 bases are a match to TRBD1. The CDR3 has 15 amino acids. V shed 6 bases, J shed 13 bases, and the junction held 14 bases outside the gene matches. Germline V gives CDR1 MNHEY, CDR2 SVGAGI.

The chain joins TRBV18 to TRBJ2-1; TRBD1 matches 7 bases. Trimming at V came to 3 bases and at J to 5 bases, leaving 4 bases not matched to a gene. Germline CDR1 KGHSH, CDR2 LQKENI. This CDR3 comprises 14 residues. CDR3 DNA sequence: TGTGCCAGCTCACCCTTGCAGGGGGACAATGAGCAGTTCTTC. Protein sequence: CASSPLQGDNEQFF.

The chain joins TRBV5-4 to TRBJ2-5; 10 positions match TRBD1. Per germline, CDR1 SGHNT and CDR2 YYREEE (reference sequence). J lost 4 bases, V lost 4 bases, and 4 bases had no gene match. The CDR3 has 14 residues. This chain's CDR3 is CASSRDRGTETQYF. The CDR3 region has the DNA TGTGCCAGCAGCCGGGACAGGGGAACAGAGACCCAGTACTTC.

The gene calls are TRBV6-5 and TRBJ1-2, with TRBD1 matching over 9 bases. Trimming took 2 bases from V and 6 from J; bases not matched to a gene: 1. The germline V gene has CDR1 MNHEY and CDR2 SVGAGI. This CDR3 is built from 13 residues. The CDR3 reads CASSYRDRDGYTF. For the CDR3, the DNA is TGTGCCAGCAGTTACCGGGACAGGGATGGCTACACCTTC.

J is TRBJ2-3 and V is TRBV7-3, with 8 bases fitting TRBD2. The CDR3 is 16 residues long. Germline V lookup: CDR1 SGHTA, CDR2 FQGTGA. The J segment lost 10 bases and the V segment lost 2 bases, leaving 14 bases of the junction unmatched. As DNA, the CDR3 is TGTGCCAGCAGCTTATACGTAGGACGCAGCGGGAGTCCGCAGTATTTT. This gives the protein CASSLYVGRSGSPQYF.

The rearrangement links TRBV12-3 or TRBV12-4 to TRBJ2-1; weak D call: TRBD1 (6 bases). Trimming cost V 7 bases and J 9 bases, with 16 bases left between them. The CDR3 is made up of 13 amino acids. This CDR3 reads CASTRVTGFEQFF. The CDR3 DNA is TGTGCCAGCACCCGCGTAACAGGGTTTGAGCAGTTCTTC.

The rearrangement uses TRBV28 and TRBJ1-2, with 10 bases aligning to TRBD1. The CDR3 consists of 16 residues. Losses at the gene ends were 6 bases for V and 5 bases for J; bases not matched to a gene: 12. Germline V gene sequence: CDR1 MDHEN, CDR2 SYDVKM. CDR3 nucleotides: TGTGCCAGCAGCCAGCAAGGGACAGGGGAATATTATGGCTACACCTTC. Encoded protein: CASSQQGTGEYYGYTF.

The chain has TRBV21-1 and TRBJ2-7; the table calls TRBD2, which could not be checked here. TRBV21-1 is labeled a pseudogene. The CDR3 is made up of 16 amino acids. CDR3 protein: CASSSRRETTSYEQYF. The CDR3 DNA reads as TGTGCCAGCAGCAGCCGACGGGAAACTACCTCCTACGAGCAGTACTTC.

J is TRBJ1-1 and V is TRBV12-3 or TRBV12-4, with unresolved D. The ends were cut back, 3 bases at V and 8 bases at J, with 7 bases in the middle. The CDR3 sequence is 11 residues long. CDR3 sequence reads: CASSFVREAFF. The DNA of the CDR3 is TGTGCCAGCAGTTTTGTCAGGGAAGCTTTCTTT.

V usage is TRBV7-2 and J usage is TRBJ2-2; D perhaps matches TRBD2 (6 bases). The CDR3 length is 16 residues. With 0 bases removed from V and 7 bases from J, the gap between germline ends came to 15 bases. Per the germline V gene, CDR1 is SGHTA and CDR2 is FQGNSA. Here the CDR3 reads CASSLARASAGGELFF. CDR3 nucleotides: TGTGCCAGCAGCTTAGCGAGGGCTAGCGCAGGCGGGGAGCTGTTTTTT. Full variable domain (outside the CDR3, taken from reference TRBV7-2 and TRBJ2-2): GAGVSQSPSNKVTEKGKDVELRCDPISGHTALYWYRQSLGQGLEFLIYFQGNSAPDKSGLPSDRFSAERTGGSVSTLTIQRTQQEDSAVYLCASSLARASAGGELFFGEGSRLTVL.

This clone was recorded once. The chain employs TRBV19 and TRBJ1-3; weak D call: TRBD1 (5 bases). V lost 4 bases and J 3 bases, leaving 13 bases between the germline ends. CDR3 size: 15 residues. Germline loops: CDR1 LNHDA, CDR2 SQIVND (reference sequence). The CDR3 DNA reads as TGTGCCAGTAGTAAGCTCGACAGAGATGGAAACACCATATATTTT. Translated: CASSKLDRDGNTIYF.

The rearrangement uses TRBV4-3 and TRBJ2-7, with D uncertain. The germline V gene has CDR1 LGHNA and CDR2 YSLEER. Deletions cut 1 base from V and 0 bases from J, with 7 bases between. This CDR3 contains 14 residues. CDR3 bases: TGCGCCAGCAGCCAAGGTTCGGGCTCCTACGAGCAGTACTTC. Amino acids: CASSQGSGSYEQYF.

This clone was observed a handful of times. V and J are TRBV6-1 and TRBJ1-6; 11 positions match TRBD1. Germline V gene sequence: CDR1 MNHNS, CDR2 SASEGT. V lost 2 bases, J lost 9 bases, and 3 bases stayed unmatched. This CDR3 comprises 15 residues. CDR3 nucleotide sequence: TGTGCCAGCAGTGAAATGGGACAGGGGGGTTCACCCCTCCACTTT. As protein: CASSEMGQGGSPLHF.

This chain links TRBV29-1 with TRBJ1-1, with 7 bases fitting TRBD1. Per germline, CDR1 SQVTM and CDR2 ANQGSEA. Unmatched junction bases numbered 2, after V lost 2 bases and J lost 5 bases. This CDR3 comprises 12 residues. As DNA, the CDR3 is TGCAGCGTTGAAAGGGGGCGAACTGAAGCTTTCTTT. It yields the protein CSVERGRTEAFF.

The genes are TRBV2 and TRBJ2-3; 7 bases map to TRBD2. Per the germline V gene, CDR1 is SNHLY and CDR2 is FYNNEI. The CDR3 loop spans 16 amino acids. J gave up 0 bases and V 8 bases, and 11 bases lay outside the gene matches. CDR3 bases: TGTGCCAGCGCCACCTCCTCTAGCGGAAGCACAGATACGCAGTATTTT. Amino acids: CASATSSSGSTDTQYF. Complete variable domain (other parts from reference TRBV2 and TRBJ2-3): EPEVTQTPSHQVTQMGQEVILRCVPISNHLYFYWYRQILGQKVEFLVSFYNNEISEKSEIFDDQFSVERPDGSNFTLKIRSTKLEDSAMYFCASATSSSGSTDTQYFGPGTRLTVL.

The chain uses TRBV6-2 or TRBV6-3 and TRBJ2-2, with D possibly being TRBD2 (6 bases). CDR1 and CDR2 (germline): MNHEY, SVGEGT. This CDR3 is 16 amino acids long. V was cut by 6 bases and J by 2 bases, with 16 bases left in between. In nucleotides, the CDR3 is TGTGCCAGCAGCTTTACTCTGCGGGGTAACACCGGGGAGCTGTTTTTT. It yields the protein CASSFTLRGNTGELFF.

The gene calls are TRBV28 and TRBJ1-4; D is unresolved. Germline-derived CDR1 and CDR2 are MDHEN and SYDVKM. V lost 6 bases and J 6 bases, leaving 17 bases between the germline ends. The length of the CDR3 is 15 residues. The CDR3 DNA sequence: TGTGCCAGCAGCGTCCCTTGGGCGCGTGATGAAAAACTGTTTTTT. This translates into CASSVPWARDEKLFF.

The chain carries TRBV2 and TRBJ2-6, with D perhaps matching TRBD2 (5 bases). The CDR3 is 15 residues long. V was cut by 7 bases and J by 4 bases, with 14 bases left in between. The germline CDR1 and CDR2 sequences are SNHLY and FYNNEI. CDR3 in DNA: TGTGCCAGCACCGAAGAGGGCGCGGGGGCCAACGTCCTGACTTTC. This codes for CASTEEGAGANVLTF. The full variable domain, completed using reference TRBV2 and TRBJ2-6, is EPEVTQTPSHQVTQMGQEVILRCVPISNHLYFYWYRQILGQKVEFLVSFYNNEISEKSEIFDDQFSVERPDGSNFTLKIRSTKLEDSAMYFCASTEEGAGANVLTFGAGSRLTVL.

In its sample, this clone was seen a few times. The chain recombines TRBV7-2 with TRBJ2-7, with a possible D match to TRBD2 (5 bases). CDR3 length: 14 residues. Germline V gene sequence: CDR1 SGHTA, CDR2 FQGNSA. V was shortened by 2 bases and J by 2 bases, with 10 bases between the two germline ends. CDR3 region: CASSLRGGPYEQYF. CDR3 in DNA: TGTGCCAGCAGCTTAAGAGGAGGACCCTACGAGCAGTACTTC.

The chain joins TRBV10-3 to TRBJ2-5, with no clear D. The germline V gene encodes CDR1 ENHRY and CDR2 SYGVKD. Trimming pared 7 bases from V and 2 bases from J, leaving 14 bases between. The CDR3 extends over 14 amino acids. CDR3 DNA sequence: TGTGCCATCAAAGGAGATCACCCTCAAGAGACCCAGTACTTC. Protein sequence: CAIKGDHPQETQYF.

The chain employs TRBV5-1 and TRBJ2-1; D is uncertain. With 0 bases removed from V and 6 bases from J, the gap between germline ends came to 13 bases. The length of the CDR3 is 15 residues. Germline values: CDR1 SGHRS, CDR2 YFSETQ. The CDR3 DNA reads TGCGCCAGCAGCTTGGCGCAGCTAGTCTCCAATGAGCAGTTCTTC. It translates to CASSLAQLVSNEQFF. The whole variable domain, filled in from reference TRBV5-1 and TRBJ2-1, reads KAGVTQTPRYLIKTRGQQVTLSCSPISGHRSVSWYQQTPGQGLQFLFEYFSETQRNKGNFPGRFSGRQFSNSRSEMNVSTLELGDSALYLCASSLAQLVSNEQFFGPGTRLTVL.

The chain uses TRBV6-5 and TRBJ2-2, with 11 bases identical to TRBD1. CDR1 is MNHEY, CDR2 SVGAGI, per germline. This CDR3 spans 15 amino acids. The V segment lost 8 bases and the J segment 6 bases; nucleotides outside the gene matches: 8. The chain's CDR3 is CASGQGAGGAGELFF. In DNA, the CDR3 is TGTGCCAGCGGACAGGGGGCAGGAGGGGCCGGGGAGCTGTTTTTT.

For the CDR3, the DNA is TGTGCCAGCAGCCTAGGGAGCGGGAGCGAGACCCAGTACTTC. Translation: CASSLGSGSETQYF. The chain is built from TRBV7-9 and TRBJ2-5; 8 bases map to TRBD2. J lost 5 bases, V lost 5 bases, and 7 bases had no gene match. The CDR3 runs to 14 residues. Germline-derived CDR1 and CDR2 are SEHNR and FQNEAQ (reference sequence). Filled out from reference TRBV7-9 and TRBJ2-5, the complete variable domain reads DTGVSQNPRHKITKRGQNVTFRCDPISEHNRLYWYRQTLGQGPEFLTYFQNEAQLEKSRLLSDRFSAERPKGSFSTLEIQRTEQGDSAMYLCASSLGSGSETQYFGPGTRLLVL.